Below, one T cell receptor beta chain is given with its context. There are 16 residues in the CDR3. Germline lookup yields CDR1 SGDLS and CDR2 YYNGEE. The V end lost 4 bases, the J end lost 3 bases, and 18 bases lay between the germline ends. The record originates from a study of blood T cell repertoires in COVID-19. TCRdb's copy holds only in-frame clones and misses some; the assay was immunoSEQ multiplex PCR. The sample lists around 100,000 clones, approximately 80% occurring once. The chain recombines TRBV9 with TRBJ2-3; maybe TRBD2 (6 bases). The receptor was isolated from a woman aged 70 to 79 with acute or convalescent COVID-19. Sample: peripheral blood. CDR3 nucleotides: TGTGCCAGCAGCCCCGGGACTTCCGGCGGGACAGATACGCAGTATTTT. Its translation: CASSPGTSGGTDTQYF.